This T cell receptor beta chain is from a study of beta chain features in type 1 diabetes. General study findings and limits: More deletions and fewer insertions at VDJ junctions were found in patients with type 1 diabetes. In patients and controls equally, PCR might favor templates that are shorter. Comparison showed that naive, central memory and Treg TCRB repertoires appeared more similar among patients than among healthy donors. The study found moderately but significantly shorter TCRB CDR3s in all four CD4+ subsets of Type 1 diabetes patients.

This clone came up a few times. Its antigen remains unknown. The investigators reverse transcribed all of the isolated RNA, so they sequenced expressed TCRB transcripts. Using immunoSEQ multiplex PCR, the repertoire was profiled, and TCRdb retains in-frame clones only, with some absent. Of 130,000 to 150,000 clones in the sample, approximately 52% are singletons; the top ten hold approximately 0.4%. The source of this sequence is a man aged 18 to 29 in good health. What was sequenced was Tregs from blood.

The DNA of the CDR3 is TGCAGCTCCCGCCCCAGGAACACTGAAGCTTTCTTT. Its translation is CSSRPRNTEAFF. The rearrangement links TRBV29-1 to TRBJ1-1; D gene uncertain. Between the trimmed V and J ends, which lost 8 bases and 1 base, there was a span of 11 bases. Looked up from germline, CDR1 is SQVTM and CDR2 is ANQGSEA. The length of the CDR3 is 12 residues.